Listed here are 4 T cell receptor beta chains from one sample, sequenced in a study of blood T cell repertoires in COVID-19. Clones were read by immunoSEQ multiplex PCR, and TCRdb kept only the in-frame ones, dropping some. The sample carries a few hundred thousand clones, more than 75% recorded once. The sample was PBMCs or T cells enriched from blood (not recorded which). These receptors were obtained from a man in his forties in a cohort exposed to, infected with or recovered from COVID-19 (not recorded which).

The chain combines TRBV6-5 with TRBJ1-5; TRBD1 agrees at 7 bases. There are 14 residues in the CDR3. J gave up 4 bases and V 2 bases, and 2 bases lay outside the gene matches. Per the germline V gene, CDR1 is MNHEY and CDR2 is SVGAGI. The CDR3 protein is CASSYGTVNQPQHF. In nucleotides, the CDR3 is TGTGCCAGCAGTTACGGGACAGTTAATCAGCCCCAGCATTTT.

The chain carries TRBV11-2 and TRBJ2-7; D gene ambiguous. The CDR3 has 12 amino acids. From germline, CDR1 is SGHAT and CDR2 FQNNGV. V was shortened by 5 bases and J by 6 bases, with 11 bases between the two germline ends. The CDR3 sequence: CASSPPRSEQYF. DNA for the CDR3: TGTGCCAGCAGCCCCCCGCGGTCCGAGCAGTACTTC.

This clone was counted once. V usage is TRBV19 and J usage is TRBJ2-4; the match to TRBD2 covers 10 bases. V shed 4 bases and J 2 bases; nucleotides not matched to a gene: 14. Germline V gene sequence: CDR1 LNHDA, CDR2 SQIVND (reference sequence). The CDR3 consists of 19 residues. CDR3 coding DNA: TGTGCCAGTAGTAAACGGACTAGCGGTCAAGACTTGTCCAAAAACATTCAGTACTTC. This codes for CASSKRTSGQDLSKNIQYF.

The J gene is TRBJ2-3, the V gene TRBV5-8, with 10 nucleotides matching TRBD1. This CDR3 comprises 15 residues. V gave up 4 bases and J gave up 3 bases; unmatched junction bases: 5. CDR1 is SGHTS and CDR2 is YDEGEE in the germline V gene. This CDR3 is CASSQGQGWTDTQYF. The CDR3 coding sequence is TGTGCCAGCAGCCAGGGACAGGGGTGGACAGATACGCAGTATTTT.